What follows describes a single T cell receptor beta chain. Its antigen remains unknown. Trimming cost V 1 base and J 2 bases, with 19 bases left between them. Germline V CDR1 and CDR2: SGHDT, YYEEEE. This CDR3 is 17 amino acids long. The data were taken from a study of cytomegalovirus exposure and HLA in healthy donors. Study-level findings and limits: In an earlier analysis, in some 600 donors, most V segments appeared productive either ~90% or ~30% of the time. Links to common viral pathogens appeared, in a later analysis, for several of the most significant clusters. CMV serostatus stood as the only immune exposure information on hand.

The PCR used 60 Vbeta and 13 Jbeta primers. Using immunoSEQ multiplex PCR, the repertoire was profiled, and TCRdb retains in-frame clones only, with some absent. The sample lists fewer than 150,000 clones; 67% were seen once. Sequenced material: PBMCs. This rearrangement joins TRBV5-6 to TRBJ2-7, with D perhaps TRBD2 (6 bases). The receptor was derived from a man between 18 and 29 years old in good health and CMV-seropositive. CDR3 coding DNA: TGTGCCAGCAGCTTGTTGGCGGGGAAACTACACACCTACGAGCAGTACTTC. Amino acids: CASSLLAGKLHTYEQYF.